This T cell receptor (beta chain) was profiled in a study of CD8 T cells in ankylosing spondylitis. Study-level points and caveats: A number of the motif variants had already been described in reactive arthritis synovial fluid and blood. Among TCR beta sequences, a motif of eight highly homologous variants appeared characteristic of ankylosing spondylitis blood.

MiXCR, applied by TCRdb to the 5' RACE reads, yields one record per CDR3 protein. This table has about 130,000 distinct CDR3 sequences, roughly 17% appearing once. The CDR3 is 16 residues long. With V trimmed by 6 bases and J by 2 bases, 13 bases remained unmatched. Germline V gives CDR1 MNHEY, CDR2 SVGEGT. On this clonotype itself: Its specificity is not known.

The sequencing sample was made of blood, either unsorted or a sorted T cell fraction (not recorded which). This TCR came from a male donor with ankylosing spondylitis. V and J are TRBV6-2 or TRBV6-3 and TRBJ2-7; 7 bases line up with TRBD2. The CDR3 coding sequence is TGTGCCAGCAGCCAAAGACCCCTAGCGGTACCCTACGAGCAGTACTTC. It codes for CASSQRPLAVPYEQYF.